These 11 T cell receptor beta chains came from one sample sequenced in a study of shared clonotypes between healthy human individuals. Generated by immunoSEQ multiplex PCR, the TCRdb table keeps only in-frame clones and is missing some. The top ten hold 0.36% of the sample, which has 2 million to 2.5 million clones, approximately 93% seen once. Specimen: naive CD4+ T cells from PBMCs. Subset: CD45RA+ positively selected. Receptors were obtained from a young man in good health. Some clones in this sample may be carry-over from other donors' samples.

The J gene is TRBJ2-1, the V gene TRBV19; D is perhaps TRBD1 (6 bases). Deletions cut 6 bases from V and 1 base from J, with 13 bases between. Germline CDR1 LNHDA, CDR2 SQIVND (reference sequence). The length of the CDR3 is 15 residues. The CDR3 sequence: CASSEGGRSYNEQFF. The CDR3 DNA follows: TGTGCCAGTAGCGAAGGGGGTCGGTCCTACAATGAGCAGTTCTTC.

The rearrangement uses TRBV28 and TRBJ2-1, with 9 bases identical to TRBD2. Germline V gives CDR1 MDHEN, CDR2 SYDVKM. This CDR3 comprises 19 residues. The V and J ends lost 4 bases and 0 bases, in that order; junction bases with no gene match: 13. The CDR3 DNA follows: TGTGCCAGCAGTTCACGGCATTATAGCGGGGGCAACTCCTACAATGAGCAGTTCTTC. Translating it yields CASSSRHYSGGNSYNEQFF. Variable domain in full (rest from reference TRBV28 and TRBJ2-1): DVKVTQSSRYLVKRTGEKVFLECVQDMDHENMFWYRQDPGLGLRLIYFSYDVKMKEKGDIPEGYSVSREKKERFSLILESASTNQTSMYLCASSSRHYSGGNSYNEQFFGPGTRLTVL.

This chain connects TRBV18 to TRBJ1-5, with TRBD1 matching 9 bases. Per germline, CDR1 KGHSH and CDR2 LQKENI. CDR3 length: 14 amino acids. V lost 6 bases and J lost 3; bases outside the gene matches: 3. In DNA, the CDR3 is TGTGCCAGCTCGGGACAGGGTAACAATCAGCCCCAGCATTTT. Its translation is CASSGQGNNQPQHF.

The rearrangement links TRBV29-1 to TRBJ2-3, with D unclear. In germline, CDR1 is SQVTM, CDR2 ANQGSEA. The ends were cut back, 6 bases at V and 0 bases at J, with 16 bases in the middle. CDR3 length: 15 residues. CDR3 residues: CSVLRRGFSTDTQYF. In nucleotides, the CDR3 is TGCAGCGTGCTACGCCGTGGGTTCAGCACAGATACGCAGTATTTT.

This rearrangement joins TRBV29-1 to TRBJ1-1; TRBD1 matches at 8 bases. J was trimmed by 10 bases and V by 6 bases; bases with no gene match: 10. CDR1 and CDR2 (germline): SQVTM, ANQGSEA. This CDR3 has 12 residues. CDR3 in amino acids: CSVQGADWGAFF. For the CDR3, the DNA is TGCAGCGTCCAGGGGGCGGATTGGGGAGCTTTCTTT. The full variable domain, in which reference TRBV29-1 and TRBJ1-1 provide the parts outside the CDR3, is SAVISQKPSRDICQRGTSLTIQCQVDSQVTMMFWYRQQPGQSLTLIATANQGSEATYESGFVIDKFPISRPNLTFSTLTVSNMSPEDSSIYLCSVQGADWGAFFGQGTRLTVV.

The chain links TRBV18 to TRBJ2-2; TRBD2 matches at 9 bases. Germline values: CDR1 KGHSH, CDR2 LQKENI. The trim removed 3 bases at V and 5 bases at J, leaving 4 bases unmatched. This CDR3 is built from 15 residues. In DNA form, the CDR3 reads TGTGCCAGCTCACCTGATCTAGCGGGAACCGGGGAGCTGTTTTTT. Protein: CASSPDLAGTGELFF.

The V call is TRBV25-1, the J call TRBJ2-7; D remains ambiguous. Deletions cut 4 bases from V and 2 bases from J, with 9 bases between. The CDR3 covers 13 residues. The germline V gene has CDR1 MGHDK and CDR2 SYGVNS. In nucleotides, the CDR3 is TGTGCCAGCAGTGTAGTGCCCACCTACGAGCAGTACTTC. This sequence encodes CASSVVPTYEQYF.

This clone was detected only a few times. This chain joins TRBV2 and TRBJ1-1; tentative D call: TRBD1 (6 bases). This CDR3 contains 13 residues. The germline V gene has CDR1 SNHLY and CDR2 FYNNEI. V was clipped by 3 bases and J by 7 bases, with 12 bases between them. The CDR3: CASSDQGTFEAFF. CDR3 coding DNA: TGTGCCAGCAGTGATCAGGGGACCTTTGAAGCTTTCTTT.

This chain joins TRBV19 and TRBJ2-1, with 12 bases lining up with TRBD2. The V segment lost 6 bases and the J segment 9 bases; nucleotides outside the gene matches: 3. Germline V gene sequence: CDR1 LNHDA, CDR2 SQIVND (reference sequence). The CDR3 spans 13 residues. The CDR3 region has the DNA TGTGCCAGTAGGACTAGCGGGAGTGGTGAGCAGTTCTTC. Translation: CASRTSGSGEQFF.

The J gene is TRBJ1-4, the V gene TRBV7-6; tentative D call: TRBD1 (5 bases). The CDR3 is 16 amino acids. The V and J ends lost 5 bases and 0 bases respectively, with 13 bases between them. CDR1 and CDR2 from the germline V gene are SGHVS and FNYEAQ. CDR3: CASSVFWGPTNEKLFF. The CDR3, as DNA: TGTGCCAGCAGCGTTTTCTGGGGACCAACTAATGAAAAACTGTTTTTT.

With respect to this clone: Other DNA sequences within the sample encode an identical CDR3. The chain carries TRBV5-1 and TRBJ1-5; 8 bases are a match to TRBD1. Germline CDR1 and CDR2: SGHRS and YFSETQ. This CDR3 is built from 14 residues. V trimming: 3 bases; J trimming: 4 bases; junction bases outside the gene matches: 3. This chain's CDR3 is CASSSTGGNQPQHF. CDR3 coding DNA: TGCGCCAGCAGCTCCACAGGGGGAAATCAGCCCCAGCATTTT.